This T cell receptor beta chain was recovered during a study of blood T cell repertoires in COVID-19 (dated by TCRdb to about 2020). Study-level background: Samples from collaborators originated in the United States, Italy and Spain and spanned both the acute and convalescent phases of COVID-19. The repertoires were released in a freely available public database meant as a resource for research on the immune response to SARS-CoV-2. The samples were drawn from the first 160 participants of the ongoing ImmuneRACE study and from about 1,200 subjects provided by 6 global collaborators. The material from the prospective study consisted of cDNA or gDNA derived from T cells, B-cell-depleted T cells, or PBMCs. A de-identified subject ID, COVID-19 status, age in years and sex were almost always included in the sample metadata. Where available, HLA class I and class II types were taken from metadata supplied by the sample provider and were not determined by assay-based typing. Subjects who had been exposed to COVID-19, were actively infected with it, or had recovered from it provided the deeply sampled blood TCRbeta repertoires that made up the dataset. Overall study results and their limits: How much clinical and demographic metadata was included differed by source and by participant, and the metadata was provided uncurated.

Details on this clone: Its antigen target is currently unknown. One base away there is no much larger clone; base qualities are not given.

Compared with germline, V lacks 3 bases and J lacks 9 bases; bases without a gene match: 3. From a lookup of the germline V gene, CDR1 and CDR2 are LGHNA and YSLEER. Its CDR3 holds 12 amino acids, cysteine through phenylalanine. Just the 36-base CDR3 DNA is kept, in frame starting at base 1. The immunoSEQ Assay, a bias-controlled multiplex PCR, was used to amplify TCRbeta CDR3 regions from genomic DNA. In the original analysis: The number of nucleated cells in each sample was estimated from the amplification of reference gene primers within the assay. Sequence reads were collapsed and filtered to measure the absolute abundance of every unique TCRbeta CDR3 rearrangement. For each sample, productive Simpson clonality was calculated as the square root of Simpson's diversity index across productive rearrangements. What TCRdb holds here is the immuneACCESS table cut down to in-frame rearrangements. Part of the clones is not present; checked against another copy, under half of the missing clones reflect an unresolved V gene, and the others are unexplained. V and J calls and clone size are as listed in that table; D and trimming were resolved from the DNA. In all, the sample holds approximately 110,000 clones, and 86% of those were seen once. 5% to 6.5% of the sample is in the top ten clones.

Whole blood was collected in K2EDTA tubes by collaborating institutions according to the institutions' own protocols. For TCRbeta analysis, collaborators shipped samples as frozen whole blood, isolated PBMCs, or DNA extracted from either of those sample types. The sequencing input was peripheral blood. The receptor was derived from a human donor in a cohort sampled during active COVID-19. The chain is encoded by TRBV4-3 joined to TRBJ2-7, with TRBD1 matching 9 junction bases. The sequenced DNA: TGCGCCAGCAGCCATACAGGGGGCTCGCAGTACTTC. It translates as CASSHTGGSQYF.